Below are 26 T cell receptor beta chains sequenced from a single sample in a study of T cell responses to AZD1222 COVID-19 vaccine. Measured with immunoSEQ multiplex PCR; TCRdb has only the in-frame clones, and not every one. Of some 73,000 clones listed, 75% to 90% are singletons. Here the sequenced sample was peripheral blood, taken 28 days after the second AZD1222 dose. These receptors came from an adult who received the AZD1222 COVID-19 vaccine.

This chain connects TRBV7-2 to TRBJ2-7; TRBD2 might be the D (6 bases). The V gene's germline CDR1 is SGHTA and CDR2 FQGNSA. CDR3 length: 13 amino acids. The V gene lost 1 base and the J gene lost 4 bases, with 8 bases spanning the gap. CDR3 in DNA: TGTGCCAGCAGCTTAGTGGCGGGGTACGAGCAGTACGTC. This gives the protein CASSLVAGYEQYV.

CDR3 region: CASSVGALRSYNEQFF. CDR3 sequence (DNA): TGTGCCAGCAGCGTAGGGGCTTTGAGGTCCTACAATGAGCAGTTCTTC. The genes are TRBV9 and TRBJ2-1; D unclear. This CDR3 contains 16 residues. Germline V gene lookup returns CDR1 SGDLS and CDR2 YYNGEE. V lost 0 bases and J 1 base, leaving 11 bases between the germline ends.

The genes are TRBV9 and TRBJ2-1; no definite D call. The CDR3 spans 15 residues. CDR1 and CDR2 (germline): SGDLS, YYNGEE. V lost 0 bases, J lost 0 bases, and 7 bases lay in between. DNA for the CDR3: TGTGCCAGCAGCGTAGAGCCGAGCTCCTACAATGAGCAGTTCTTC. Amino acids: CASSVEPSSYNEQFF.

The sample holds one count of this clone. The rearrangement joins TRBV7-2 to TRBJ1-4, with D uncertain. Germline V CDR1 and CDR2: SGHTA, FQGNSA. Trimming shortened V by 3 bases and J by 0 bases, and 8 bases separated the two germline ends. CDR3 length: 15 residues. The CDR3 sequence is CASSFSGATNEKLFF. DNA of the CDR3: TGTGCCAGCAGCTTCTCCGGGGCAACTAATGAAAAACTGTTTTTT. Full variable domain (missing parts from reference TRBV7-2 and TRBJ1-4): GAGVSQSPSNKVTEKGKDVELRCDPISGHTALYWYRQSLGQGLEFLIYFQGNSAPDKSGLPSDRFSAERTGGSVSTLTIQRTQQEDSAVYLCASSFSGATNEKLFFGSGTQLSVL.

The chain recombines TRBV7-8 with TRBJ1-1; D might be TRBD1 (6 bases). Trimming left V 5 bases short and J 5 bases short, with 12 bases between. Germline V lookup: CDR1 SGHVS, CDR2 FQNEAQ. CDR3 size: 13 residues. The CDR3 sequence is CASSNRDGTEAFF. In DNA form, the CDR3 reads TGTGCCAGCAGCAACAGGGATGGGACTGAAGCTTTCTTT.

The chain joins TRBV19 to TRBJ2-2; 9 bases map to TRBD1. This CDR3 contains 14 residues. Per the germline V gene, CDR1 is LNHDA and CDR2 is SQIVND (reference sequence). The ends lost 5 bases at V and 8 bases at J; junction bases unmatched: 6. CDR3 sequence (DNA): TGTGCCAGTAGTCTAGGGACAGGGTTAGGGGAGCTGTTTTTT. Translation: CASSLGTGLGELFF.

The J gene is TRBJ2-7, the V gene TRBV6-6; a weak D match, TRBD1 (6 bases). CDR3 length equals 14 residues. Looked up from germline, CDR1 is MNHNY and CDR2 is SVGAGI (reference sequence). Trimming removed 5 bases from V and 0 bases from J, with 11 bases in between. CDR3 DNA sequence: TGTGCCAGCAGTAGGACAGTTGCCTCCTACGAGCAGTACGTC. This translates into CASSRTVASYEQYV.

This clone turned up a few times. The gene calls are TRBV7-9 and TRBJ2-1; perhaps TRBD2 as D (6 bases). The CDR3 spans 12 residues. CDR1 is SEHNR and CDR2 is FQNEAQ in the germline V gene (reference sequence). The germline V and J ends were trimmed by 4 bases and 10 bases, with 11 bases remaining between them. CDR3 sequence (DNA): TGTGCCAGCAGCTCGGACTACCCAGAGCAGTTCTTC. It yields the protein CASSSDYPEQFF.

Details on this clone: This sample also contains other DNA sequences that code for the same CDR3. CDR3 sequence (DNA): TGTGCCAGCAGCGTGGGGGGGCTCCAAGAGACCCAGTACTTC. Translated: CASSVGGLQETQYF. The J gene is TRBJ2-5, the V gene TRBV9; D perhaps matches TRBD2 (7 bases). Trimming stripped 2 bases from V and 1 base from J, with 9 bases between. This CDR3 contains 14 residues. Germline lookup yields CDR1 SGDLS and CDR2 YYNGEE.

This clone was observed a single time. The V and J genes are TRBV6-2 or TRBV6-3 and TRBJ2-2, with 8 bases lining up with TRBD2. Germline CDR1 reads MNHEY; CDR2 reads SVGEGT. The CDR3 runs to 15 residues. Trimming cost V 5 bases and J 1 base; bases outside gene matches: 3. The CDR3 nucleotides are TGTGCCAGCAGTCCCACTAGCGGGAACACCGGGGAGCTGTTTTTT. Protein: CASSPTSGNTGELFF.

The chain uses TRBV10-3 and TRBJ1-1; 8 bases are shared with TRBD1. This CDR3 comprises 12 residues. Germline V gene data show CDR1 as ENHRY and CDR2 as SYGVKD. The CDR3 DNA follows: TGTGCGACAGGGGTTGGGAACACTGAAGCTTTCTTT. Protein sequence: CATGVGNTEAFF.

The chain has TRBV5-5 and TRBJ2-7; 7 nucleotides agree with TRBD1. This CDR3 is 16 amino acids long. Germline V gene lookup returns CDR1 SGHKS and CDR2 YYEKEE (reference sequence). V lost 0 bases to trimming and J lost 2 bases; unmatched junction nucleotides: 8. CDR3 amino acids: CASSLDGAGGTYEQYV. The CDR3 DNA reads TGTGCCAGCAGCTTGGATGGGGCAGGGGGTACCTACGAGCAGTACGTC.

V is TRBV7-9 and J is TRBJ1-3; TRBD1 might be the D (6 bases). The CDR3 spans 15 residues. With 5 bases removed from V and 0 bases from J, the gap between germline ends came to 11 bases. Looked up from germline, CDR1 is SEHNR and CDR2 is FQNEAQ (reference sequence). The CDR3 protein is CASSLDRSSGNTIYF. The CDR3 region has the DNA TGTGCCAGCAGCCTTGACAGGAGCTCTGGAAACACCATATATTTT.

This chain joins TRBV10-3 and TRBJ2-3; D might be TRBD1 or TRBD2, each matching 5 bases. The ends were cut back, 6 bases at V and 4 bases at J, with 20 bases in the middle. This CDR3 is built from 16 residues. Germline V lookup: CDR1 ENHRY, CDR2 SYGVKD. As DNA, the CDR3 is TGTGCCATCAGCCCCAACCCGGCCCGGGGCGCAGATACGCAGTATTTT. Amino acids: CAISPNPARGADTQYF.

J is TRBJ1-2 and V is TRBV7-9; D is unresolved. Germline-derived CDR1 and CDR2 are SEHNR and FQNEAQ (reference sequence). The CDR3 runs 13 residues. Trimming took off 3 bases at V and 4 bases at J, with 9 bases between the two ends. DNA of the CDR3: TGTGCCAGCAGCTTTGGGATTACCTATGGCTACACCTTC. This gives the protein CASSFGITYGYTF.

The V gene is TRBV11-3, the J gene TRBJ2-1; D is undetermined. The CDR3 covers 14 residues. Trimming removed 5 bases at V and 6 bases at J, with 14 bases between. Germline V gene data show CDR1 as SGHNT and CDR2 as YENEEA. The CDR3 nucleotides read TGTGCCAGCAGCCCCATCGGAAGGTCCAATGAGCAGTTCTTC. Translating it yields CASSPIGRSNEQFF.

The CDR3, as DNA: TGCGCCAGCAGCTTGGTTGAGACCCAGTACTTC. As protein: CASSLVETQYF. This chain links TRBV5-1 with TRBJ2-5; D not certain. The germline gives CDR1 SGHRS, CDR2 YFSETQ. The V gene lost 0 bases and the J gene lost 5 bases, with 2 bases spanning the gap. CDR3 length: 11 amino acids.

This chain uses TRBV2 with TRBJ1-4; D is uncertain. Deletions cut 0 bases from V and 3 bases from J, with 23 bases between. The CDR3 has 20 amino acids. Germline V gives CDR1 SNHLY, CDR2 FYNNEI. The CDR3 nucleotides are TGTGCCAGCAGTGAAGCGCGTCCGGGGAGTGGGGTCGGGGCTAATGAAAAACTGTTTTTT. Translating it yields CASSEARPGSGVGANEKLFF.

This sequence joins TRBV5-1 and TRBJ1-1; D gene unclear. CDR1 and CDR2 (germline): SGHRS, YFSETQ. Trimming shortened V by 1 base and J by 5 bases, and 12 bases separated the two germline ends. The CDR3 contains 14 residues. DNA of the CDR3: TGCGCCAGCAGCTTGTGGGGAGTAGAGACTGAAGCTTTCTTT. Protein product: CASSLWGVETEAFF.

This chain uses TRBV30 with TRBJ1-3; the D is unclear. The V gene's germline CDR1 is GTSNPN and CDR2 SVGIG (reference sequence). Trimming removed 1 base at V and 0 bases at J, with 10 bases between. The CDR3 loop spans 15 amino acids. CDR3 nucleotides: TGTGCCTGGAGTGCTGGACGTACCTCTGGAAACACCATATATTTT. As protein: CAWSAGRTSGNTIYF.

J is TRBJ1-1 and V is TRBV19; the D is unclear. V shed 8 bases and J shed 0 bases, with 7 bases lying between them. Germline V gene lookup returns CDR1 LNHDA and CDR2 SQIVND (reference sequence). The CDR3 is 12 residues long. The CDR3, as DNA: TGTGCCAGTGGCAACATGAACACTGAAGCTTTCTTT. It yields the protein CASGNMNTEAFF.

The genes are TRBV5-6 and TRBJ1-2; 11 nucleotides match TRBD1. The ends lost 3 bases at V and 6 bases at J; junction bases unmatched: 10. This CDR3 is 16 amino acids long. Germline lookup yields CDR1 SGHDT and CDR2 YYEEEE. The CDR3: CASSSINRDRGNGYTF. The CDR3, as DNA: TGTGCCAGCAGCTCGATAAACCGGGACAGGGGGAATGGCTACACCTTC.

This clone was seen a single time. V is TRBV5-1 and J is TRBJ1-4; D possibly corresponds to TRBD1 (5 bases). Trimming took off 0 bases at V and 3 bases at J, with 12 bases between the two ends. Germline CDR1 reads SGHRS; CDR2 reads YFSETQ. This CDR3 is 16 amino acids long. Here the CDR3 reads CASSLASGRSNEKLFF. The CDR3 nucleotides are TGCGCCAGCAGCTTGGCCTCAGGGCGGTCTAATGAAAAACTGTTTTTT.

The V gene is TRBV2, the J gene TRBJ1-3, with unresolved D. CDR3 size: 12 residues. Germline V gene data show CDR1 as SNHLY and CDR2 as FYNNEI. V shed 8 bases and J shed 3 bases, with 8 bases lying between them. CDR3 in amino acids: CASSRVGNTIYF. The CDR3 DNA follows: TGTGCCAGCTCCCGGGTTGGAAACACCATATATTTT.

The chain combines TRBV29-1 with TRBJ1-1; 12 bases are a match to TRBD1. The CDR3 runs to 15 residues. V lost 5 bases and J lost 4; bases outside the gene matches: 8. Germline V gene sequence: CDR1 SQVTM, CDR2 ANQGSEA. CDR3 protein: CSVPGQGAPSTEAFF. The CDR3 bases are TGCAGCGTTCCGGGACAGGGGGCGCCTAGCACTGAAGCTTTCTTT.

The V call is TRBV4-2, the J call TRBJ1-5, with D possibly matching TRBD1 (5 bases). This CDR3 has 14 amino acids. The germline V gene encodes CDR1 LGHNA and CDR2 YNFKEQ. The V and J ends lost 3 bases and 6 bases respectively, with 12 bases between them. Here the CDR3 reads CASSQGPRAQPQHF. The CDR3 nucleotides are TGTGCCAGCAGCCAGGGACCCAGGGCTCAGCCCCAGCATTTT.